One sample yielded the 32 T cell receptor beta chains listed below, sequenced in a study of blood T cell repertoires in COVID-19. The method was immunoSEQ multiplex PCR; TCRdb's version includes in-frame clones alone and lacks a portion of them. Seen here are fewer than 350,000 clones, 80% to 85% observed once, and the top ten hold just under 3%. The specimen sequenced was peripheral blood. Every receptor here comes from a woman in her sixties or seventies with active or convalescent COVID-19.

The chain employs TRBV27 and TRBJ2-1; 7 nucleotides match TRBD1. Germline-derived CDR1 and CDR2 are MNHEY and SMNVEV (reference sequence). The CDR3 runs to 15 residues. Losses at the gene ends were 5 bases for V and 4 bases for J; bases not matched to a gene: 8. CDR3 sequence: CASSDTGVLYNEQFF. CDR3 DNA sequence: TGTGCCAGCAGTGATACAGGGGTTTTGTACAATGAGCAGTTCTTC.

This chain's CDR3 is CASSLGWGGQETQYF. The CDR3, as DNA: TGTGCCAGCAGCTTAGGGTGGGGAGGTCAGGAGACCCAGTACTTC. The chain carries TRBV7-6 and TRBJ2-5; D is possibly TRBD2 (6 bases). The ends were cut back, 1 base at V and 5 bases at J, with 14 bases in the middle. Germline V gives CDR1 SGHVS, CDR2 FNYEAQ. The length of the CDR3 is 15 residues.

The V and J genes are TRBV9 and TRBJ2-3; weak D call: TRBD2 (6 bases). The CDR3 consists of 14 residues. Germline CDR1 SGDLS, CDR2 YYNGEE. Deletions cut 2 bases from V and 0 bases from J, with 7 bases between. The CDR3 DNA sequence: TGTGCCAGCAGCGTCGCGGGGAGCACAGATACGCAGTATTTT. Amino acid sequence: CASSVAGSTDTQYF.

The genes are TRBV12-3 or TRBV12-4 and TRBJ2-7, with D tentatively TRBD2 (5 bases). V was clipped by 6 bases and J by 2 bases, with 11 bases between them. The CDR3 consists of 13 residues. CDR3 amino acids: CASSRGWAYEQYF. In DNA, the CDR3 is TGTGCCAGCAGCCGCGGGTGGGCCTACGAGCAGTACTTC.

This chain links TRBV9 with TRBJ1-4; D uncertain. The germline V gene encodes CDR1 SGDLS and CDR2 YYNGEE. V lost 0 bases and J lost 6, with 6 bases in between. The CDR3 is 13 residues long. The CDR3 region is CASSVGSDEKLFF. CDR3 nucleotide sequence: TGTGCCAGCAGCGTAGGGTCGGATGAAAAACTGTTTTTT.

The V and J genes are TRBV6-5 and TRBJ2-4; unclear D gene. Germline values: CDR1 MNHEY, CDR2 SVGAGI. V lost 0 bases, J lost 0 bases, and 9 bases lay in between. The CDR3 is 16 residues long. The chain's CDR3 is CASSYSESVAKNIQYF. The CDR3 bases are TGTGCCAGCAGTTACTCCGAGTCGGTAGCCAAAAACATTCAGTACTTC.

This clone was detected once. The CDR3 DNA reads TGTGCCAGCAGTCCAGTGACATATGGCTACACCTTC. Translated: CASSPVTYGYTF. The V call is TRBV28, the J call TRBJ1-2, with D hard to call. V was shortened by 5 bases and J by 5 bases, with 9 bases between the two germline ends. Germline CDR1 MDHEN, CDR2 SYDVKM. The CDR3 length is 12 residues.

This clone showed up just a few times. This chain connects TRBV7-3 to TRBJ2-3; TRBD1 might be the D (8 bases). This CDR3 spans 17 amino acids. With 3 bases removed from V and 2 bases from J, the gap between germline ends came to 18 bases. Germline lookup yields CDR1 SGHTA and CDR2 FQGTGA. Here the CDR3 reads CASSFGYTGGVTDTQYF. The CDR3 DNA follows: TGTGCCAGCAGCTTCGGATACACAGGGGGGGTCACAGATACGCAGTATTTT.

This chain links TRBV6-2 or TRBV6-3 with TRBJ2-1; TRBD2 might be the D (6 bases). Looked up from germline, CDR1 is MNHEY and CDR2 is SVGEGT. V lost 2 bases and J 6 bases, leaving 17 bases between the germline ends. The CDR3 totals 16 residues. CDR3 DNA sequence: TGTGCCAGCAGTTACCTGGAGGGTACCCCGCCCAATGAGCAGTTCTTC. Residues: CASSYLEGTPPNEQFF.

The CDR3 spells CAIKQGGGYEQYF. In nucleotides, the CDR3 is TGTGCCATCAAACAGGGGGGTGGATACGAGCAGTACTTC. The chain is built from TRBV10-3 and TRBJ2-7, with 8 bases lining up with TRBD1. Germline assignment: CDR1 ENHRY and CDR2 SYGVKD. The ends lost 7 bases at V and 4 bases at J; junction bases unmatched: 6. The CDR3 is 13 amino acids.

The chain employs TRBV13 and TRBJ1-2; D may be TRBD1 (6 bases). Trimming removed 2 bases at V and 2 bases at J, with 15 bases between. The CDR3 has 16 residues. The germline gives CDR1 PRHDT, CDR2 FYEKMQ (reference sequence). CDR3 loop: CASSLIYGTRNYGYTF. CDR3 in DNA: TGTGCCAGCAGCTTAATATACGGGACAAGGAACTATGGCTACACCTTC. Looking up the rest from reference TRBV13 and TRBJ1-2 gives the full variable domain: AAGVIQSPRHLIKEKRETATLKCYPIPRHDTVYWYQQGPGQDPQFLISFYEKMQSDKGSIPDRFSAQQFSDYHSELNMSSLELGDSALYFCASSLIYGTRNYGYTFGSGTRLTVV.

This chain uses TRBV27 with TRBJ2-7, with D maybe TRBD2 (6 bases). Trimming shortened V by 3 bases and J by 4 bases, and 10 bases separated the two germline ends. Per germline, CDR1 MNHEY and CDR2 SMNVEV (reference sequence). The length of the CDR3 is 13 residues. For the CDR3, the DNA is TGTGCCAGCAGTTTGAGCGGGTCATACGAGCAGTACTTC. The encoded protein is CASSLSGSYEQYF.

This clone was seen once. The chain links TRBV4-3 to TRBJ2-6; 11 nucleotides match TRBD1. The CDR3 length is 18 residues. Germline trimming cut 2 bases from V and 1 base from J; bases unmatched to any gene: 4. Germline V gene data show CDR1 as LGHNA and CDR2 as YSLEER. The CDR3 loop reads CASSQMGQGVSGANVLTF. The DNA of the CDR3 is TGCGCCAGCAGCCAAATGGGACAGGGGGTTTCTGGGGCCAACGTCCTGACTTTC.

CDR3 sequence (DNA): TGTGCCAGCACCCAGAATACAGGGGGGTACGAGCAGTACTTC. This translates into CASTQNTGGYEQYF. The chain has TRBV27 and TRBJ2-7; 8 nucleotides agree with TRBD1. CDR1 is MNHEY and CDR2 is SMNVEV in the germline V gene (reference sequence). After removal of 7 bases from V and 4 bases from J, the junction contained 9 bases not matched to a gene. This CDR3 has 14 residues.

The chain couples TRBV6-2 or TRBV6-3 to TRBJ2-1, with 7 bases that match TRBD1. The junction had 5 bases not matched to a gene; V was cut back by 6 bases and J by 0 bases. The germline V gene has CDR1 MNHEY and CDR2 SVGEGT. There are 15 residues in the CDR3. This chain's CDR3 is CASSPQGTSYNEQFF. Here the CDR3 DNA reads TGTGCCAGCAGCCCACAGGGGACCTCCTACAATGAGCAGTTCTTC.

V gene TRBV5-1 combines with J gene TRBJ2-6, with D possibly matching TRBD1 (6 bases). The CDR3 has 17 amino acids. Trimming left V 4 bases short and J 0 bases short, with 14 bases between. From germline, CDR1 is SGHRS and CDR2 YFSETQ. The chain's CDR3 is CASSKDRLNSGANVLTF. The CDR3 DNA reads TGCGCCAGCAGCAAGGACAGACTAAACTCTGGGGCCAACGTCCTGACTTTC.

The chain joins TRBV2 to TRBJ1-5; D may be TRBD1 (5 bases). CDR1 and CDR2 from the germline V gene are SNHLY and FYNNEI. The germline V and J ends were trimmed by 4 bases and 5 bases, with 15 bases remaining between them. This CDR3 is built from 15 residues. The DNA of the CDR3 is TGTGCCAGCAGTGGTGGACAAGCTTGGGATCAGCCCCAGCATTTT. Translation gives CASSGGQAWDQPQHF.

This sequence joins TRBV6-1 and TRBJ2-7, with TRBD2 matching over 11 bases. The CDR3 is 17 amino acids. The V gene end was trimmed by 4 bases and the J gene end by 0 bases; junction bases not matched to a gene: 8. The germline V gene has CDR1 MNHNS and CDR2 SASEGT. DNA of the CDR3: TGTGCCAGCAGTGGGAGCCGTGGGACTAGCGGCTCCTACGAGCAGTACTTC. This encodes CASSGSRGTSGSYEQYF.

V gene TRBV5-1 combines with J gene TRBJ1-2; 7 bases are shared with TRBD1. Trimming at V came to 2 bases and at J to 7 bases, leaving 11 bases not matched to a gene. CDR1 and CDR2 from the germline V gene are SGHRS and YFSETQ. The CDR3 extends over 15 amino acids. The CDR3 sequence is CASSLGTGEASGYTF. The DNA for the CDR3 is TGCGCCAGCAGCTTAGGAACAGGGGAAGCAAGTGGCTACACCTTC. The full variable domain, in which reference TRBV5-1 and TRBJ1-2 provide the parts outside the CDR3, is KAGVTQTPRYLIKTRGQQVTLSCSPISGHRSVSWYQQTPGQGLQFLFEYFSETQRNKGNFPGRFSGRQFSNSRSEMNVSTLELGDSALYLCASSLGTGEASGYTFGSGTRLTVV.

The J gene is TRBJ2-1, the V gene TRBV7-3; 11 bases line up with TRBD2. Trimming at V came to 4 bases and at J to 6 bases, leaving 2 bases not matched to a gene. From germline, CDR1 is SGHTA and CDR2 FQGTGA. The CDR3 loop spans 14 amino acids. Written as DNA, the CDR3 is TGTGCCAGCAGCTCGCTAGCGGGGGGCAATGAGCAGTTCTTC. As protein: CASSSLAGGNEQFF.

A single count supports this clone. The chain carries TRBV4-1 and TRBJ2-7, with TRBD2 matching 9 bases. The germline V gene has CDR1 MGHRA and CDR2 YSYEKL. V lost 0 bases to trimming and J lost 3 bases; unmatched junction nucleotides: 6. The CDR3 runs 16 residues. In nucleotides, the CDR3 is TGCGCCAGCAGCCAAGACAGCGGGGGGAACTTCTACGAGCAGTACTTC. Its translation: CASSQDSGGNFYEQYF.

The genes are TRBV29-1 and TRBJ1-5, with D perhaps matching TRBD1 (6 bases). Germline V gene sequence: CDR1 SQVTM, CDR2 ANQGSEA. There are 13 residues in the CDR3. V dropped 8 bases and J dropped 0 bases, with 11 bases sitting between them. The CDR3 DNA is TGCAGCTACAGGGCAGATAGCAATCAGCCCCAGCATTTT. This sequence encodes CSYRADSNQPQHF.

This clone was recorded at least ten times. V is TRBV24-1 and J is TRBJ1-2; a weak D match, TRBD1 (6 bases). The CDR3 is 13 amino acids. The germline V gene has CDR1 KGHDR and CDR2 SFDVKD. Trimming pared 6 bases from V and 2 bases from J, leaving 9 bases between. CDR3 protein: CATSTGRNYGYTF. The CDR3 DNA reads as TGTGCCACCAGTACAGGGAGAAACTATGGCTACACCTTC.

There are a few counts of this clone. The chain joins TRBV29-1 to TRBJ1-2; 11 nucleotides align to TRBD1. Germline values: CDR1 SQVTM, CDR2 ANQGSEA. This CDR3 is built from 13 residues. Germline trimming cut 4 bases from V and 7 bases from J; bases unmatched to any gene: 5. CDR3: CSVVGTGGFGYTF. In nucleotides, the CDR3 is TGCAGCGTTGTCGGGACAGGGGGTTTTGGCTACACCTTC.

J is TRBJ2-3 and V is TRBV6-2 or TRBV6-3; no definite D call. This CDR3 is 15 amino acids long. Trimming took 2 bases from V and 0 from J, leaving 9 bases between them. Germline V gene sequence: CDR1 MNHEY, CDR2 SVGEGT. The CDR3 DNA is TGTGCCAGCAGTTACGGTACTTCTAGCACAGATACGCAGTATTTT. This codes for CASSYGTSSTDTQYF.

This chain uses TRBV3-1 (or the pseudogene TRBV3-2) with TRBJ2-2, with D possibly being TRBD1 (5 bases). This CDR3 region has 17 residues. Between the trimmed V and J ends, which lost 1 base and 4 bases, there was a span of 16 bases. Germline loops: CDR1 LGHDT, CDR2 YNNKEL (reference sequence). The CDR3 here is CASSQGLYGARTGELFF. The CDR3, as DNA: TGTGCCAGCAGCCAAGGTCTCTATGGGGCCCGCACCGGGGAGCTGTTTTTT.

The chain joins TRBV7-2 to TRBJ1-2; maybe TRBD1 (6 bases). V lost 1 base and J 4 bases, leaving 13 bases between the germline ends. The CDR3 totals 15 residues. Per germline, CDR1 SGHTA and CDR2 FQGNSA. CDR3 region: CASSLGPQGTYGYTF. The CDR3 bases are TGTGCCAGCAGCTTAGGGCCCCAGGGGACCTATGGCTACACCTTC.

The chain links TRBV5-4 to TRBJ2-7; D may be TRBD2 (6 bases). V was clipped by 3 bases and J by 7 bases, with 11 bases between them. The CDR3 has 12 amino acids. Germline V gives CDR1 SGHNT, CDR2 YYREEE (reference sequence). The CDR3 DNA reads TGTGCCAGCAGCTCTGCGACTAGGGAGCAGTACTTC. This translates into CASSSATREQYF.

This clone has a single count. This sequence joins TRBV29-1 and TRBJ2-1; TRBD2 matches 11 bases. Germline V gene data show CDR1 as SQVTM and CDR2 as ANQGSEA. The CDR3 contains 16 residues. V was pared by 6 bases and J by 4 bases, with 11 bases of the junction left unmatched. This CDR3 is CSVSPPGLAVYNEQFF. CDR3 nucleotides: TGCAGCGTCTCCCCACCGGGACTAGCGGTTTACAATGAGCAGTTCTTC.

This sequence joins TRBV19 and TRBJ2-7; the match to TRBD1 covers 7 bases. Unmatched junction bases numbered 3, after V lost 2 bases and J lost 2 bases. The germline CDR1 and CDR2 sequences are LNHDA and SQIVND (reference sequence). This CDR3 comprises 14 residues. This chain's CDR3 is CASSITGDPYEQYF. The DNA for the CDR3 is TGTGCCAGTAGTATAACAGGGGACCCCTACGAGCAGTACTTC.

The genes are TRBV7-2 and TRBJ1-4; D ambiguous. The CDR3 is 16 residues long. With 1 base removed from V and 3 bases from J, the gap between germline ends came to 12 bases. In germline, CDR1 is SGHTA, CDR2 FQGNSA. In DNA, the CDR3 is TGTGCCAGCAGCTTAGTGGCGGGCTCATCTAATGAAAAACTGTTTTTT. Translation: CASSLVAGSSNEKLFF.

The chain is built from TRBV4-3 and TRBJ1-3; D may be TRBD1 (6 bases). The V gene lost 1 base and the J gene lost 1 base, with 20 bases spanning the gap. The germline V gene encodes CDR1 LGHNA and CDR2 YSLEER. The CDR3 has 19 amino acids. CDR3 coding DNA: TGCGCCAGCAGCCAAGGGGCGGGTTCAGGGGCTCCTTCTGGAAACACCATATATTTT. It translates to CASSQGAGSGAPSGNTIYF.